This T cell receptor beta chain was recorded in a study of CD8 T cells in ankylosing spondylitis. Points from the study as a whole: Disease-linked clones bore a CD8+ phenotype and were relatively rare in peripheral blood. Prior literature has documented some motif variants in synovial fluid and blood from reactive arthritis. What appeared characteristic of ankylosing spondylitis blood was a TCR beta motif of several highly homologous variants.

Preparation of TCR beta libraries was done by quantitative 5'-RACE with molecular barcodes. Using its own MiXCR run on the 5' RACE reads, TCRdb lists one record per CDR3 protein. The table has 650,000 to 800,000 distinct CDR3 sequences, 15% to 20% seen once. Trimming removed 0 bases from V and 0 bases from J, with 9 bases in between. Germline CDR1 SQVTM, CDR2 ANQGSEA. The CDR3 extends over 15 amino acids. This clonotype was observed a few times. Its specificity is not known. The specimen was blood, either unsorted or a sorted T cell fraction (not recorded which). This sequence joins TRBV29-1 and TRBJ2-1; no clear D. The clonotype was recovered from a male donor with ankylosing spondylitis. CDR3: CSVEEGYRSYNEQFF. CDR3 sequence (DNA): TGCAGCGTTGAAGAGGGCTACCGCTCCTACAATGAGCAGTTCTTC.